The sample holds one count of the clone carrying this T cell receptor (beta chain). Its antigen is not identified. The nonmyeloablative bone marrow transplants came from related graft donors, with transient mixed chimerism. CD4+CD25+CD127- Tregs, CD4+CD25- non-Tregs, CD4 and CD8 cells were sorted. The CDR3 runs to 14 residues. The germline V gene encodes CDR1 MNHEY and CDR2 SMNVEV (reference sequence). Trimming cost V 5 bases and J 7 bases, with 15 bases left between them. The data are from a study of Tregs in tolerant kidney transplant recipients. Study observations and caveats: Biological reproducibility was not directly addressed, but technical replication error appeared minimal.

The protocol was immunoSEQ multiplex PCR, while the TCRdb copy is restricted to in-frame clones and leaves out a portion. The table has about 52,000 clones, about 90% seen once; the top ten hold approximately 14%. The TCR sequence derives from a human patient who received a combined kidney and bone marrow transplant. Some T cells could come from the graft donor. The chain carries TRBV27 and TRBJ1-5, with D possibly TRBD1 on 6 matching bases. The sequences come from CD8+ T cells from blood (PBMCs), collected 24 months after the transplant. The CDR3 region has the DNA TGTGCCAGCAGTCCCATCGACAGGCTCCAGCCCCAGCATTTT. It yields the protein CASSPIDRLQPQHF.